This TCR beta chain appears in the sequencing data of a study of T cells in Graves' hyperthyroidism and ophthalmopathy. General study findings and limits: Ophthalmopathy and stable hyperthyroidism were separated by a 13 V-J model. Peripheral blood also featured most of the thyroid clonotypes expanded above 0.001.

This CDR3 spans 16 amino acids. CDR1 is SGHRS and CDR2 is YFSETQ in the germline V gene. The V and J ends lost 0 bases and 5 bases, in that order; junction bases with no gene match: 9. In regard to this clonotype: The antigen remains unidentified.

RNA transcripts gave rise to amplified TCR beta CDR3 regions. First-round RT-PCR with HTBI primers amplified the TCR CDR3 region. One entry per CDR3 protein, called by TCRdb with MiXCR from the multiplex PCR reads. The data show fewer than 550,000 distinct CDR3 sequences, 15% to 19% seen once. The chain joins TRBV5-1 to TRBJ2-7, with TRBD2 matching 9 bases. The source material was blood. The sequence derives from a woman in her late teens or twenties with Graves' hyperthyroidism. The CDR3: CASSLVSLLAGNEQYF. CDR3 in DNA: TGCGCCAGCAGCTTGGTGTCCTTGCTAGCGGGGAACGAGCAGTACTTC.